The TCR beta chain described here comes from a study of blood T cell repertoires in COVID-19. Study context: Acute and convalescent COVID-19 specimens originated in the United States, Italy and Spain. From T cells, B-cell-depleted T cells, or PBMCs came the material, which was cDNA or gDNA.

The CDR3 is made up of 15 amino acids. With 7 bases clipped from V and 4 bases from J, the junction kept 11 bases outside the gene matches. The V gene's germline CDR1 is SGHRS and CDR2 YFSETQ. In the authors' methods: Estimates of nucleated cell counts were drawn from the amplification of reference gene primers. Using immunoSEQ multiplex PCR, the repertoire was profiled, and TCRdb retains in-frame clones only, with some absent. V, J and clone size are taken as reported in that table, and D and trimming were inferred from the DNA itself. The table lists some 120,000 clones, approximately 85% of them singletons.

This receptor was taken from a man aged 65 to 79 with acute or convalescent COVID-19. The rearrangement links TRBV5-1 to TRBJ1-1; TRBD1 agrees at 9 bases. The material sequenced was peripheral blood. The CDR3 region is CASQKSGTGSTEAFF. The DNA for the CDR3 is TGCGCCAGCCAAAAGTCCGGGACAGGGTCCACTGAAGCTTTCTTT.